What follows is one T cell receptor (beta chain) and its context. The age range of participants was 18 to 89 years, with residence in approximately 25 US areas. What the recovered Cohort 3 donors had was two negative PCRs, clearance, or symptom resolution. This sample stems from a study of blood T cell repertoires in COVID-19. About the research overall: Italy, Spain and the United States were the sources of the convalescent and acute COVID-19 samples.

Clones were read by immunoSEQ multiplex PCR, and TCRdb kept only the in-frame ones, dropping some. The data show 310,000 or so clones, around nine tenths seen once. This CDR3 is 14 amino acids long. Losses at the gene ends were 6 bases for V and 0 bases for J; bases not matched to a gene: 4. The germline gives CDR1 LGHNT, CDR2 FRNRAP. Sequencing input: PBMCs or T cells enriched from blood (not recorded which). The receptor's source is a woman aged 30 to 39 who had recovered from COVID-19. The gene calls are TRBV12-5 and TRBJ2-7, with TRBD1 matching over 8 bases. For the CDR3, the DNA is TGTGCTAGTGGCCCAGGACAGGGCTCCTACGAGCAGTACTTC. Its translation is CASGPGQGSYEQYF.